This TCR beta chain was identified during a study of cytomegalovirus exposure and HLA in healthy donors. Findings and caveats of the study: The CMV antigen specificity of a few CMV-associated chains was confirmed through in vitro analysis. Highly shared variants forming one cluster were likely a sequencing artifact. Excluded were some V segments that proved indistinguishable, including TRBV6-2 and TRBV6-3. Most of the TCR beta V segments (in an earlier analysis) were productive either about 87% or about 30% of the time.

On this clone: Its antigen is unknown.

This CDR3 region has 13 residues. After removal of 6 bases from V and 3 bases from J, the junction contained 4 bases not matched to a gene. CDR1 LNHDA and CDR2 SQIVND come from the germline V gene (reference sequence). The PCR employed 60 Vbeta primers together with 13 Jbeta primers. Libraries were prepared by immunoSEQ multiplex PCR; TCRdb keeps only in-frame clonotypes and omits some of them. Here the sample spans roughly 190,000 clones, 73% being singletons. The chain couples TRBV19 to TRBJ2-7; 8 nucleotides agree with TRBD1. This clonotype was obtained from a woman younger than 45 in good health and CMV-seronegative. The material sequenced was PBMCs. This CDR3 is CASRKTGGYEQYF. CDR3 nucleotide sequence: TGTGCCAGTAGAAAAACAGGGGGCTACGAGCAGTACTTC. Complete variable domain (other parts from reference TRBV19 and TRBJ2-7): DGGITQSPKYLFRKEGQNVTLSCEQNLNHDAMYWYRQDPGQGLRLIYYSQIVNDFQKGDIAEGYSVSREKKESFPLTVTSAQKNPTAFYLCASRKTGGYEQYFGPGTRLTVT.